The 14 T cell receptor beta chains below come from one sample, sequenced in a study of blood T cells in healthy people across ages. A second about 6 to 12 cycle PCR used barcoded and J-beta primers. TCRdb called the 5' RACE reads again in MiXCR, with one record for every CDR3 protein. This sample has roughly 800,000 distinct CDR3 sequences, with more than 20% found just once. The data were also submitted as part of a second study, on T cells of mothers and their children.

The specimen sequenced was blood. These receptors all stem from a boy between 5 and 17 years old in good health.

The chain joins TRBV6-5 to TRBJ2-5; a possible D gene is TRBD2 (5 bases). The J call could be wrong; TRBJ2-7 is a better fit for the DNA end. Germline V gene data show CDR1 as MNHEY and CDR2 as SVGAGI. The CDR3 is 15 residues long. This CDR3 reads CASSYSLANSYEQYF. In DNA form, the CDR3 reads TGTGCCAGCAGTTACAGTTTAGCGAACTCCTACGAGCAGTACTTC.

Regarding this clonotype: One base away lies a much larger clone, so this may be a sequencing read error. The chain links TRBV20-1 to TRBJ2-7; weak D call: TRBD2 (5 bases). CDR1 and CDR2 from the germline V gene are DFQATT and SNEGSKA (reference sequence). The CDR3 spans 14 residues. The DNA of the CDR3 is TGCAGTGCTGAAAATAGCGCGAGCTCCTGCGAGCAGTACTTC. Encoded protein: CSAENSASSCEQYF.

This sequence joins TRBV12-3 or TRBV12-4 and TRBJ2-4; no clear D. CDR3 length: 13 residues. Trimming took 3 bases from V and 5 from J, leaving 8 bases between them. As DNA, the CDR3 is TGTGCCAGCAGTTTCCTGGGCCAAAACATTCAGTACTTC. It encodes CASSFLGQNIQYF.

This chain joins TRBV20-1 and TRBJ2-7, with 7 positions matching TRBD1. The CDR3 totals 14 residues. The junction had 6 bases not matched to a gene; V was cut back by 0 bases and J by 4 bases. Germline values: CDR1 DFQATT, CDR2 SNEGSKA (reference sequence). The CDR3: CSARDGGQLYEQYF. The CDR3 coding sequence is TGCAGTGCTAGAGATGGGGGACAGCTATACGAGCAGTACTTC.

This clonotype was counted a few times. The genes are TRBV6-2 or TRBV6-3 and TRBJ2-3, with 7 positions matching TRBD1. The CDR3 has 15 residues. Germline CDR1 and CDR2: MNHEY and SVGEGT. Losses at the gene ends were 5 bases for V and 5 bases for J; bases not matched to a gene: 10. The CDR3 nucleotides are TGTGCCAGCAGTCCGGACAGGCCCGCCAGAGATACGCAGTATTTT. Translation gives CASSPDRPARDTQYF.

The genes are TRBV6-1 and TRBJ2-1, with a tentative D call TRBD2 (5 bases). The CDR3 is 16 amino acids. V was cut by 2 bases and J by 0 bases, with 11 bases left in between. The germline V gene has CDR1 MNHNS and CDR2 SASEGT. CDR3 bases: TGTGCCAGCAGTGAATGGAGCGGACCCTCCTACAATGAGCAGTTCTTC. This codes for CASSEWSGPSYNEQFF.

This clonotype was observed a single time. This chain uses TRBV7-2 with TRBJ1-6, with a weak D call TRBD1 (5 bases). Deletions cut 3 bases from V and 7 bases from J, with 13 bases between. The length of the CDR3 is 15 residues. Germline-derived CDR1 and CDR2 are SGHTA and FQGNSA. CDR3 in amino acids: CASSLVTATNSPLHF. The CDR3 DNA follows: TGTGCCAGCAGCTTGGTGACAGCGACCAATTCACCCCTCCACTTT.

This clonotype was observed a few times. The rearrangement joins TRBV20-1 to TRBJ2-3; TRBD1 agrees at 7 bases. Trimming took 5 bases from V and 2 from J; bases not matched to a gene: 13. This CDR3 contains 16 residues. The germline V gene has CDR1 DFQATT and CDR2 SNEGSKA (reference sequence). The CDR3 here is CSAFNMDRPPTDTQYF. In DNA form, the CDR3 reads TGCAGTGCTTTCAATATGGACAGGCCACCCACAGATACGCAGTATTTT.

In its sample, this clonotype was seen a few times. This chain links TRBV29-1 with TRBJ2-1; 8 positions agree with TRBD1. Germline V gene lookup returns CDR1 SQVTM and CDR2 ANQGSEA. The ends lost 1 base at V and 8 bases at J; junction bases unmatched: 1. The CDR3 length is 12 residues. The CDR3 coding sequence is TGCAGCGTTGAAGCGACAGGGGATGAGCAGTTCTTC. The encoded protein is CSVEATGDEQFF.

A word on this clonotype: One end of the junction does not line up with germline, which may come from a read error. The chain employs TRBV7-2 and TRBJ2-5; 10 nucleotides agree with TRBD1. Germline CDR1 is SGHTA and CDR2 is FQGNSA. The CDR3 totals 16 residues. CDR3 sequence: CAGSLVPGQGFKTQYF. In DNA form, the CDR3 reads TGTGCCGGCAGCTTAGTACCGGGACAGGGGTTCAAGACCCAGTACTTC. The entire variable domain, with the rest obtained from reference TRBV7-2 and TRBJ2-5, is as follows: GAGVSQSPSNKVTEKGKDVELRCDPISGHTALYWYRQSLGQGLEFLIYFQGNSAPDKSGLPSDRFSAERTGGSVSTLTIQRTQQEDSAVYLCAGSLVPGQGFKTQYFGPGTRLLVL.

V is TRBV10-2 and J is TRBJ1-2; D is perhaps TRBD1 (5 bases). The V and J ends lost 0 bases and 8 bases respectively, with 13 bases between them. The CDR3 sequence is 14 residues long. CDR1 and CDR2 (germline): WSHSY, SAAADI. CDR3 protein: CASSESGAGSGYTF. CDR3 bases: TGCGCCAGCAGTGAGTCGGGAGCAGGGAGCGGCTACACCTTC.

This clonotype was observed a few times. The chain links TRBV4-1 to TRBJ2-1, with 10 bases identical to TRBD2. CDR3 length: 16 residues. Trimming at V came to 3 bases and at J to 4 bases, leaving 6 bases not matched to a gene. Germline loops: CDR1 MGHRA, CDR2 YSYEKL. Written as DNA, the CDR3 is TGCGCCAGCAGCCATGTTGGACTAGCGGATTACAATGAGCAGTTCTTC. This sequence encodes CASSHVGLADYNEQFF.

The genes are TRBV18 and TRBJ2-7; TRBD2 matches 7 bases. V trimming: 6 bases; J trimming: 7 bases; junction bases outside the gene matches: 9. The CDR3 loop spans 13 amino acids. Germline CDR1 KGHSH, CDR2 LQKENI. The CDR3 reads CASSHGTTWEQYF. Written as DNA, the CDR3 is TGTGCCAGCTCTCACGGGACTACTTGGGAGCAGTACTTC.

Only a few counts were recorded for this clonotype. The chain combines TRBV2 with TRBJ2-2; D remains ambiguous. This CDR3 comprises 17 residues. Trimming took 2 bases from V and 1 from J, leaving 14 bases between them. Germline values: CDR1 SNHLY, CDR2 FYNNEI. The CDR3 coding sequence is TGTGCCAGCAGTGAATCTGGGGTGCGTTTGAACACCGGGGAGCTGTTTTTT. It specifies CASSESGVRLNTGELFF.